The clone carrying this T cell receptor (beta chain) was recorded many times. What it binds is unknown. The sample is drawn from a study of neurological immune-mediated disorders. General study findings and limits: Across subjects, no CDR3 amino acid sequence appeared in expanded clones of more than one subject, a finding that suggested private repertoires in all groups.

Input was about a million sorted T cells, either CD4+ or CD8+. V lost 6 bases, J lost 3 bases, and 12 bases lay in between. The germline V gene encodes CDR1 DFQATT and CDR2 SNEGSKA (reference sequence). CDR3 size: 12 residues. The cDNA was produced through 5'RACE with 10-nucleotide random UMIs. Every sequencing run gave over 190 million TCR-beta sequences, taken from 15-18 subjects. TCRdb processed the 5' RACE reads anew with MiXCR; each CDR3 protein has one entry. The data contain just under 40,000 distinct CDR3 sequences, approximately 7.2% of them singletons. Sequencing was performed on CD4+ T cells from blood. The sequence was collected from a man in his fifties or sixties in good health. The J gene is TRBJ2-7, the V gene TRBV20-1; no clear D. The CDR3 here is CSAQHGSYEQYF. CDR3 DNA: TGCAGTGCCCAACACGGCAGCTACGAGCAGTACTTC.